This T cell receptor (beta chain) was retrieved from a study of blood T cell repertoires in COVID-19. About the research overall: T cells, B-cell-depleted T cells, or PBMCs provided the cDNA or gDNA that served as material.

The germline V gene encodes CDR1 MNHNY and CDR2 SVGAGI (reference sequence). Trimming cost V 5 bases and J 7 bases, with 21 bases left between them. CDR3 length: 17 residues. TCRdb's table, derived via immunoSEQ multiplex PCR, lists solely in-frame clones and lacks some. The data hold about 400,000 clones, with roughly 90% observed a single time. The chain joins TRBV6-6 to TRBJ1-6; D remains ambiguous. The sequencing input was peripheral blood. The sequence came from a man in his forties with acute or convalescent COVID-19. The CDR3 loop reads CASSQNHPRSGNSPLHF. CDR3 in DNA: TGTGCCAGCAGTCAAAATCACCCTAGGTCGGGGAATTCACCCCTCCACTTT.